Here is one TCR beta chain with its context. Its antigen is still unknown. This record belongs to a study of T cells after yellow fever vaccination. Study as a whole: Fractions of low cell number were prepared using SMART-Seq v4 Ultra Low Input.

Study-wide results and limits: Post-booster samples contained most primary-vaccination clones (approximately 96% CD4, around 88% CD8). From the bulk population, abundant clonotypes could contaminate and appear within FACS-sorted repertoires.

The CDR3 loop spans 15 amino acids. CDR1 SGHRS and CDR2 YFSETQ come from the germline V gene. The V segment lost 2 bases and the J segment 9 bases; nucleotides outside the gene matches: 14. Production of TCR cDNA was by 5'RACE template switching, which also added a universal primer site and UMIs. MiXCR was run by TCRdb on the 5' RACE reads, yielding one entry per CDR3 protein. Here the sample spans around 200,000 distinct CDR3 sequences, roughly 11% being singletons. The chain uses TRBV5-1 and TRBJ2-7, with 7 bases fitting TRBD1. The input for sequencing was CD8+ T cells sorted from PBMCs, taken 15 days after the yellow fever booster vaccination. The source is a man aged 18-30 years who received the YFV17D yellow fever vaccine. The CDR3 DNA reads TGCGCCAGCAGCTTCCGGCCCGAGGGGGCCATAGGGCAGTACGTC. Protein sequence: CASSFRPEGAIGQYV.